These 20 T cell receptor beta chains originate from one sample sequenced in a study of human T cells and chemical hapten exposure. The time point: patch test 3, about 24 weeks after DPC sensitization. Treatment reported: therapeutic diphenylcyclopropenone sensitization with weekly scalp DPC. A single record per CDR3 protein comes from TCRdb applying MiXCR to the RACE reads. This table holds approximately 160,000 distinct CDR3 sequences, roughly 25% found once. The specimen was whole blood, collected in connection with sensitization to the hapten diphenylcyclopropenone (DPC). The receptors here all came from a woman younger than 30 with alopecia areata. Some clones in this sample may be carry-over from other donors' samples.

This rearrangement joins TRBV23-1 to TRBJ2-7; TRBD1 aligns across 7 bases. TRBV23-1 carries the ORF label, with uncertain function. The length of the CDR3 is 13 residues. Losses at the gene ends were 7 bases for V and 5 bases for J; bases not matched to a gene: 8. The CDR3 protein is CASITDRIDEQYF. CDR3 coding DNA: TGCGCCAGCATCACGGACAGGATAGACGAGCAGTACTTC.

There are a few counts of this clonotype. V is TRBV29-1 and J is TRBJ2-3; D gene uncertain. V lost 4 bases to trimming and J lost 4 bases, with 9 bases between them. The CDR3 has 12 amino acids. The germline V gene encodes CDR1 SQVTM and CDR2 ANQGSEA. The CDR3 sequence is CSVVSGPDTQYF. Written as DNA, the CDR3 is TGCAGCGTTGTCTCCGGGCCAGATACGCAGTATTTT.

The chain links TRBV4-3 to TRBJ2-7; D is perhaps TRBD1 or TRBD2 (5 bases each). This CDR3 contains 14 residues. The germline V gene has CDR1 LGHNA and CDR2 YSLEER. V lost 0 bases and J lost 7, with 13 bases in between. CDR3 sequence: CASSQDLGPVEQYF. CDR3 nucleotide sequence: TGCGCCAGCAGCCAAGATTTGGGACCTGTTGAGCAGTACTTC.

The V call is TRBV7-6, the J call TRBJ2-2; unclear D gene. CDR1 and CDR2 from the germline V gene are SGHVS and FNYEAQ. This CDR3 is built from 14 residues. The germline V and J ends were trimmed by 5 bases and 0 bases, with 7 bases remaining between them. The CDR3 spells CASSPGTNTGELFF. CDR3 DNA sequence: TGTGCCAGCAGCCCTGGTACGAACACCGGGGAGCTGTTTTTT. Drawing the rest from reference TRBV7-6 and TRBJ2-2, the complete variable domain is GAGVSQSPRYKVTKRGQDVALRCDPISGHVSLYWYRQALGQGPEFLTYFNYEAQQDKSGLPNDRFSAERPEGSISTLTIQRTEQRDSAMYRCASSPGTNTGELFFGEGSRLTVL.

This clonotype has only a few counts. The gene calls are TRBV5-6 and TRBJ2-2; 10 positions agree with TRBD2. The CDR3 is made up of 19 amino acids. V lost 7 bases to trimming and J lost 4 bases; unmatched junction nucleotides: 19. In germline, CDR1 is SGHDT, CDR2 YYEEEE. The DNA for the CDR3 is TGTGCCAGCGCTAAGACCAGGACTAGCGGCGGCGGTGGCACCGGGGAGCTGTTTTTT. Encoded protein: CASAKTRTSGGGGTGELFF.

The chain uses TRBV20-1 and TRBJ1-6; D possibly corresponds to TRBD1 (6 bases). Deletions cut 3 bases from V and 8 bases from J, with 14 bases between. This CDR3 comprises 14 residues. Germline CDR1 and CDR2: DFQATT and SNEGSKA (reference sequence). The CDR3 loop is CSARFWGRDSPLHF. The CDR3 DNA follows: TGCAGTGCTAGGTTTTGGGGGCGGGATTCACCCCTCCACTTT.

This sequence joins TRBV21-1 and TRBJ1-2; the table names TRBD1, a call not compared with the DNA. TRBV21-1 is an annotated pseudogene. The CDR3 is 16 residues long. CDR3 in DNA: TGTGCCAGCAGCGCCTACCCGGGACGGGCGCTCTATGGCTACACCTTC. The encoded protein is CASSAYPGRALYGYTF.

V is TRBV10-3 and J is TRBJ2-1, with TRBD2 identical over 7 bases. CDR1 ENHRY and CDR2 SYGVKD come from the germline V gene. CDR3 length equals 14 residues. J was trimmed by 7 bases and V by 4 bases; bases with no gene match: 7. The chain's CDR3 is CAISGQTSKNEQFF. DNA of the CDR3: TGTGCCATCAGTGGGCAGACTAGCAAGAATGAGCAGTTCTTC.

This clonotype was counted between two and nine times. The rearrangement links TRBV4-2 to TRBJ2-1; 8 nucleotides line up with TRBD2. The CDR3 is 14 residues long. The V and J ends lost 4 bases and 5 bases, in that order; junction bases with no gene match: 4. Germline V CDR1 and CDR2: LGHNA, YNFKEQ. The CDR3 region is CASSLTSADNEQFF. The DNA of the CDR3 is TGTGCCAGCAGCCTGACTAGCGCCGACAATGAGCAGTTCTTC.

The V call is TRBV3-1, the J call TRBJ1-2; D not certain. This CDR3 spans 16 amino acids. Trimming stripped 4 bases from V and 6 bases from J, with 21 bases between. The germline gives CDR1 LGHDT, CDR2 YNNKEL (reference sequence). CDR3 protein: CASSPTPADTGNGYTF. Written as DNA, the CDR3 is TGTGCCAGCAGCCCCACCCCGGCAGACACGGGTAATGGCTACACCTTC. The full variable domain, with the rest looked up from reference TRBV3-1 and TRBJ1-2, is DTAVSQTPKYLVTQMGNDKSIKCEQNLGHDTMYWYKQDSKKFLKIMFSYNNKELIINETVPNRFSPKSPDKAHLNLHINSLELGDSAVYFCASSPTPADTGNGYTFGSGTRLTVV.

There are many counts of this clonotype. The chain recombines TRBV7-9 with TRBJ2-2; TRBD2 might be the D (5 bases). Trimming removed 5 bases at V and 4 bases at J, with 8 bases between. CDR1 SEHNR and CDR2 FQNEAQ come from the germline V gene (reference sequence). CDR3 size: 13 residues. The CDR3 DNA reads as TGTGCCAGCAGCGAACTAGGCACCGGGGAGCTGTTTTTT. It encodes CASSELGTGELFF.

This sequence joins TRBV6-2 or TRBV6-3 and TRBJ2-3, with D perhaps matching TRBD2 (6 bases). The CDR3 runs to 13 residues. Germline assignment: CDR1 MNHEY and CDR2 SVGEGT. The ends were cut back, 2 bases at V and 11 bases at J, with 14 bases in the middle. The CDR3 DNA is TGTGCCAGCAGTTACCTCTGGAGGGATTGGCAGTATTTT. This encodes CASSYLWRDWQYF.

This clonotype showed up just a few times. The chain is built from TRBV18 and TRBJ2-7, with 7 bases lining up with TRBD1. CDR1 and CDR2 (germline): KGHSH, LQKENI. The CDR3 is made up of 14 amino acids. V dropped 0 bases and J dropped 2; count of bases not matched to a gene: 1. CDR3 sequence reads: CASSPPGTAYEQYF. In nucleotides, the CDR3 is TGTGCCAGCTCACCACCGGGGACAGCCTACGAGCAGTACTTC.

The sample holds a few counts of this clonotype. The chain uses TRBV6-2 or TRBV6-3 and TRBJ2-5; the D is unclear. The CDR3 runs to 12 residues. Looked up from germline, CDR1 is MNHEY and CDR2 is SVGEGT. V was clipped by 5 bases and J by 0 bases, with 4 bases between them. In nucleotides, the CDR3 is TGTGCCAGCAGTATGTACCAAGAGACCCAGTACTTC. This gives the protein CASSMYQETQYF.

This clonotype appeared many times. This chain connects TRBV20-1 to TRBJ2-7; tentative D call: TRBD2 (5 bases). CDR1 and CDR2 from the germline V gene are DFQATT and SNEGSKA (reference sequence). V dropped 3 bases and J dropped 4 bases, with 16 bases sitting between them. The CDR3 is 14 residues long. The DNA of the CDR3 is TGCAGTGCTAGCGAGCGGTTCAGGCCTTACGAGCAGTACTTC. Protein product: CSASERFRPYEQYF.

The chain is built from TRBV7-4 and TRBJ2-5; 10 nucleotides agree with TRBD2. With 5 bases clipped from V and 2 bases from J, the junction kept 8 bases outside the gene matches. The CDR3 totals 16 residues. Germline CDR1 and CDR2: SGHVT and SQSDAQ. CDR3 region: CASSLLAGASQETQYF. The CDR3 nucleotides read TGTGCCAGCAGCCTTCTAGCGGGGGCCTCACAAGAGACCCAGTACTTC.

This clonotype was detected only a few times. The DNA for the CDR3 is TGTGCCAGCAGCCCCTCACTGAGCCGTAGAGATACGCAGTATTTT. Translation: CASSPSLSRRDTQYF. The rearrangement links TRBV3-1 to TRBJ2-3; D is uncertain. The CDR3 has 15 amino acids. The V end lost 4 bases, the J end lost 5 bases, and 16 bases lay between the germline ends. In germline, CDR1 is LGHDT, CDR2 YNNKEL (reference sequence).

V usage is TRBV12-3 or TRBV12-4 and J usage is TRBJ2-7, with 7 positions matching TRBD2. The CDR3 runs 14 residues. The V and J ends lost 5 bases and 6 bases, in that order; junction bases with no gene match: 10. In DNA form, the CDR3 reads TGTGCCAGCAGTGGGGAGGGCCGGAGGGTCGAGCAGTACTTC. This encodes CASSGEGRRVEQYF.

The chain joins TRBV4-2 to TRBJ2-2, with D perhaps matching TRBD2 (6 bases). The germline V and J ends were trimmed by 2 bases and 5 bases, with 18 bases remaining between them. Germline V gene lookup returns CDR1 LGHNA and CDR2 YNFKEQ. This CDR3 has 17 residues. CDR3 DNA: TGTGCCAGCAGCCAAAACGTAGGCCAGGGAGGAACCGGGGAGCTGTTTTTT. Translating it yields CASSQNVGQGGTGELFF.

In its sample, this clonotype was seen a few times. This chain links TRBV15 with TRBJ1-1; perhaps TRBD1 as D (6 bases). Trimming cost V 5 bases and J 12 bases, with 13 bases left between them. CDR3 length: 11 amino acids. Looked up from germline, CDR1 is LNHNV and CDR2 is YYDKDF (reference sequence). The CDR3 DNA follows: TGTGCCACCAGCCTGGACAGAACTACTTTCTTT. This encodes CATSLDRTTFF. The variable domain in full, completed from reference TRBV15 and TRBJ1-1, reads DAMVIQNPRYQVTQFGKPVTLSCSQTLNHNVMYWYQQKSSQAPKLLFHYYDKDFNNEADTPDNFQSRRPNTSFCFLDIRSPGLGDTAMYLCATSLDRTTFFGQGTRLTVV.